The 15 T cell receptor beta chains below all came from one sample that was sequenced in a study of cytomegalovirus exposure and HLA in healthy donors. Both 60 Vbeta primers and 13 Jbeta primers went into the PCR. The table came from immunoSEQ multiplex PCR; TCRdb's copy has only in-frame clones and leaves some out. Among around 150,000 clones, around 80% were seen once, and the ten largest hold about 6.3%. Sequenced input: PBMCs. The receptors stem from a male donor in good health and CMV-seropositive.

The chain is built from TRBV4-3 and TRBJ2-7; 10 bases align to TRBD2. This CDR3 is built from 18 residues. Germline V CDR1 and CDR2: LGHNA, YSLEER. Trimming cost V 6 bases and J 0 bases; bases outside gene matches: 14. CDR3 in amino acids: CASSRHLAGGPFSYEQYF. CDR3 nucleotide sequence: TGCGCCAGCAGTCGCCATTTAGCGGGAGGTCCCTTCTCCTACGAGCAGTACTTC.

CDR3 sequence reads: CASSPDRATGYTF. CDR3 bases: TGTGCCAGCAGCCCGGACAGGGCGACGGGCTACACCTTC. The V and J genes are TRBV7-9 and TRBJ1-2; 8 bases fit TRBD1. V lost 5 bases, J lost 8 bases, and 7 bases stayed unmatched. CDR1 and CDR2 (germline): SEHNR, FQNEAQ (reference sequence). The CDR3 is made up of 13 amino acids.

The rearrangement uses TRBV27 and TRBJ2-2; 7 bases line up with TRBD2. Germline V gene sequence: CDR1 MNHEY, CDR2 SMNVEV (reference sequence). J gave up 6 bases and V 6 bases, and 7 bases lay outside the gene matches. The CDR3 runs 14 residues. The CDR3 DNA reads TGTGCCAGCAGCCGCGGGAGTTCGCCCGGGGAGCTGTTTTTT. It is translated as CASSRGSSPGELFF.

This chain links TRBV7-3 with TRBJ2-5, with 8 bases identical to TRBD1. Germline loops: CDR1 SGHTA, CDR2 FQGTGA. The junction had 4 bases not matched to a gene; V was cut back by 6 bases and J by 4 bases. This CDR3 comprises 13 residues. The CDR3 bases are TGTGCCAGCAGTTTCGGACAGGGAGAGACCCAGTACTTC. Translated: CASSFGQGETQYF.

The genes are TRBV10-3 and TRBJ1-1; no firm D call. V was clipped by 2 bases and J by 3 bases, with 13 bases between them. CDR1 is ENHRY and CDR2 is SYGVKD in the germline V gene. This CDR3 is built from 15 residues. In DNA form, the CDR3 reads TGTGCCATCAGTGAGGACACGGCCTCGGACACTGAAGCTTTCTTT. It codes for CAISEDTASDTEAFF.

This chain links TRBV25-1 with TRBJ1-2; no firm D call. Trimming left V 2 bases short and J 0 bases short, with 16 bases between. The CDR3 sequence is 17 residues long. The germline V gene encodes CDR1 MGHDK and CDR2 SYGVNS. CDR3 amino acids: CASSETVQLPTNYGYTF. Here the CDR3 DNA reads TGTGCCAGCAGTGAAACCGTACAGCTCCCTACTAACTATGGCTACACCTTC.

The chain employs TRBV7-9 and TRBJ2-7; 9 bases map to TRBD1. This CDR3 region has 16 residues. In germline, CDR1 is SEHNR, CDR2 FQNEAQ (reference sequence). With 5 bases clipped from V and 5 bases from J, the junction kept 13 bases outside the gene matches. The CDR3 DNA reads TGTGCCAGCAGCCCCCCCCGGACAGGGGTGGGCGACGAGCAGTACTTC. It translates to CASSPPRTGVGDEQYF.

J is TRBJ2-5 and V is TRBV27, with TRBD1 matching 8 bases. The DNA end is a closer match to TRBJ2-7, so the J assignment may be wrong. The germline CDR1 and CDR2 sequences are MNHEY and SMNVEV (reference sequence). The CDR3 has 13 residues. CDR3 residues: CASSLPGQGEQYF. The CDR3, as DNA: TGTGCCAGCAGTTTACCCGGACAGGGCGAGCAGTACTTC.

The genes are TRBV5-1 and TRBJ1-3, with 8 positions matching TRBD1. This CDR3 comprises 14 residues. V gave up 1 base and J gave up 3 bases; unmatched junction bases: 0. Germline values: CDR1 SGHRS, CDR2 YFSETQ. This chain's CDR3 is CASSLTGGGNTIYF. In DNA, the CDR3 is TGCGCCAGCAGCTTGACAGGGGGTGGAAACACCATATATTTT.

V gene TRBV6-4 combines with J gene TRBJ1-2, with D possibly being TRBD1 (5 bases). Germline V CDR1 and CDR2: MRHNA, SNTAGT. There are 11 residues in the CDR3. The ends were cut back, 6 bases at V and 7 bases at J, with 9 bases in the middle. The CDR3 reads CASRGLPGYTF. Written as DNA, the CDR3 is TGTGCCAGCAGGGGACTGCCTGGCTACACCTTC.

V and J are TRBV5-1 and TRBJ2-3, with 7 nucleotides matching TRBD2. The CDR3 loop spans 13 amino acids. V shed 4 bases and J 3 bases; nucleotides not matched to a gene: 2. CDR1 and CDR2 from the germline V gene are SGHRS and YFSETQ. DNA of the CDR3: TGCGCCAGCAGCGGGGGGGGGACAGATACGCAGTATTTT. This codes for CASSGGGTDTQYF. Variable domain in full (rest from reference TRBV5-1 and TRBJ2-3): KAGVTQTPRYLIKTRGQQVTLSCSPISGHRSVSWYQQTPGQGLQFLFEYFSETQRNKGNFPGRFSGRQFSNSRSEMNVSTLELGDSALYLCASSGGGTDTQYFGPGTRLTVL.

The V gene is TRBV29-1, the J gene TRBJ1-2; 7 bases align to TRBD1. V dropped 0 bases and J dropped 7; count of bases not matched to a gene: 5. This CDR3 comprises 13 residues. Germline CDR1 is SQVTM and CDR2 is ANQGSEA. CDR3 DNA sequence: TGCAGCGTTGAAGAGGAGGGGGCGACTGGCTACACCTTC. Its translation: CSVEEEGATGYTF.

This clone showed up just once. CDR3 sequence: CASSLNTFSGNTIYF. In nucleotides, the CDR3 is TGTGCCAGCAGCTTAAACACCTTCTCTGGAAACACCATATATTTT. The rearrangement uses TRBV7-8 and TRBJ1-3, with unresolved D. Looked up from germline, CDR1 is SGHVS and CDR2 is FQNEAQ. This CDR3 spans 15 amino acids. Trimming shortened V by 2 bases and J by 0 bases, and 8 bases separated the two germline ends.

The rearrangement links TRBV5-1 to TRBJ2-1; 10 nucleotides match TRBD1. The ends lost 4 bases at V and 3 bases at J; junction bases unmatched: 10. The CDR3 runs to 17 residues. CDR1 is SGHRS and CDR2 is YFSETQ in the germline V gene. DNA for the CDR3: TGCGCCAGCAGCCGAGCGGACAGGGGGTTTCTCTACAATGAGCAGTTCTTC. The encoded protein is CASSRADRGFLYNEQFF.

V usage is TRBV6-5 and J usage is TRBJ2-5, with TRBD1 matching 8 bases. The J call is in doubt because the DNA end fits TRBJ2-7 better. There are 14 residues in the CDR3. Germline V lookup: CDR1 MNHEY, CDR2 SVGAGI. The CDR3 DNA follows: TGTGCCAGCAGTTACGACAGGGGAAACTACGAGCAGTACTTC. This sequence encodes CASSYDRGNYEQYF.